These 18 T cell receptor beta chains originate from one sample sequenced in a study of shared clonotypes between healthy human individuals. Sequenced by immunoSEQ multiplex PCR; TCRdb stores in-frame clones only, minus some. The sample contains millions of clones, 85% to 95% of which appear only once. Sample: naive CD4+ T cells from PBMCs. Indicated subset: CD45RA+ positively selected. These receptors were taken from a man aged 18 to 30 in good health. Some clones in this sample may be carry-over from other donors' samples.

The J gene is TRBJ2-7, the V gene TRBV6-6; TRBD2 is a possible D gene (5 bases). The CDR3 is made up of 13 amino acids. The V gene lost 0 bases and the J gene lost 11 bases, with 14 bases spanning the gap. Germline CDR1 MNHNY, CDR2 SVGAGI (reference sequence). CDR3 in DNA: TGTGCCAGCAGTTACTCGGAGACCGGAGGAAAGTACTTC. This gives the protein CASSYSETGGKYF.

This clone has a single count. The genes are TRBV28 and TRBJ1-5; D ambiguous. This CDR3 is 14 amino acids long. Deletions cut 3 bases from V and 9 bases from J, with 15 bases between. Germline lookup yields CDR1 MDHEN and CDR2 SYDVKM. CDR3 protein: CASSFGPNGRPQHF. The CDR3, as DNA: TGTGCCAGCAGTTTTGGCCCAAACGGGCGGCCCCAGCATTTT.

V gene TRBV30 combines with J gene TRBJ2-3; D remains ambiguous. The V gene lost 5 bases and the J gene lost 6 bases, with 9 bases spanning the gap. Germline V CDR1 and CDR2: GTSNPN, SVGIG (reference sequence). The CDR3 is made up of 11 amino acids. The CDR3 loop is CAWQLVDTQYF. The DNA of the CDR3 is TGTGCCTGGCAACTGGTGGATACGCAGTATTTT.

The CDR3: CASSESRDRLKHF. The CDR3 region has the DNA TGTGCCAGCAGTGAGTCCCGGGACAGGCTCAAGCATTTT. The chain couples TRBV6-1 to TRBJ1-5, with TRBD1 matching over 8 bases. Per germline, CDR1 MNHNS and CDR2 SASEGT. The junction had 9 bases not matched to a gene; V was cut back by 3 bases and J by 14 bases. This CDR3 has 13 amino acids.

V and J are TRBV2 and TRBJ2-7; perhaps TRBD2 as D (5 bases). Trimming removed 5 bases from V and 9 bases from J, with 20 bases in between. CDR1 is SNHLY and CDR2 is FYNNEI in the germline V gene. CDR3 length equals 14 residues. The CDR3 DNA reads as TGTGCCAGCAGTCCTGGAGCGGAAGGTGCCAGGCAGTACTTC. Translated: CASSPGAEGARQYF.

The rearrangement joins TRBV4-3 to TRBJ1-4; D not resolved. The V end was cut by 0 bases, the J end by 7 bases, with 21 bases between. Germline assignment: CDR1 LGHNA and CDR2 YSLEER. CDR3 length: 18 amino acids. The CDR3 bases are TGCGCCAGCAGCCAAGAAGGGAGCCGAGGAGGGTTTTCTGAAAAACTGTTTTTT. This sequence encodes CASSQEGSRGGFSEKLFF.

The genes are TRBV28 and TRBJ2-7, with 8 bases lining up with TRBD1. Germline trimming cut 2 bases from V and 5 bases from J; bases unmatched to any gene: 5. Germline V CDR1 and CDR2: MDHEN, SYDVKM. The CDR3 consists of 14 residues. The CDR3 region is CASSLRRGRNEQYF. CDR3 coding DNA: TGTGCCAGCAGTTTACGCAGGGGGCGCAACGAGCAGTACTTC.

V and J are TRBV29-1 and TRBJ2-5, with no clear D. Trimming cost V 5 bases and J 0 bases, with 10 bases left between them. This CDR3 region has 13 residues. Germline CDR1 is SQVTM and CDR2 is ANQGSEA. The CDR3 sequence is CSVSGGNQETQYF. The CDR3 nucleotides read TGCAGCGTTTCCGGCGGAAACCAAGAGACCCAGTACTTC.

CDR3 in amino acids: CASSLGPGQGNTEAFF. CDR3 nucleotide sequence: TGTGCCAGCAGCTTGGGTCCGGGACAGGGGAACACTGAAGCTTTCTTT. The chain has TRBV5-6 and TRBJ1-1, with 9 positions matching TRBD1. CDR1 and CDR2 from the germline V gene are SGHDT and YYEEEE. This CDR3 spans 16 amino acids. V gave up 0 bases and J gave up 1 base; unmatched junction bases: 4.

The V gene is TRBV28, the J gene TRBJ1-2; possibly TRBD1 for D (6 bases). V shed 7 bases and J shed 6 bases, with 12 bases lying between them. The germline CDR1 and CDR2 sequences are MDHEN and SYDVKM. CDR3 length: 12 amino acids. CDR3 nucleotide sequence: TGTGCCAGCACCTCGCAGGGGAATGGCTACACCTTC. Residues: CASTSQGNGYTF.

CDR3 nucleotides: TGTGCCATCAGTGAGCGGGGCCCCAGCTCCTACAATGAGCAGTTCTTC. Translation: CAISERGPSSYNEQFF. The chain recombines TRBV10-3 with TRBJ2-1; D could derive from TRBD1 or TRBD2 (5 bases each). The germline V gene encodes CDR1 ENHRY and CDR2 SYGVKD. The ends were cut back, 2 bases at V and 0 bases at J, with 11 bases in the middle. The length of the CDR3 is 16 residues.

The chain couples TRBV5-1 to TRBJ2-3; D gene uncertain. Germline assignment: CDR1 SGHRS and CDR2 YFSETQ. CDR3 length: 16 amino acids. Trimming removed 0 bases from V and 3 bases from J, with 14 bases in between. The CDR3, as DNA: TGCGCCAGCAGCTTGGACTCCGGGTTCCAAACAGATACGCAGTATTTT. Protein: CASSLDSGFQTDTQYF.

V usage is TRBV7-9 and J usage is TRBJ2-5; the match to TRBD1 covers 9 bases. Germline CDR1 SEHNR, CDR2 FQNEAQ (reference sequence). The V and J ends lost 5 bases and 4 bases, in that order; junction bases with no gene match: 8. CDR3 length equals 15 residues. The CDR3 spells CASSPGTGSRETQYF. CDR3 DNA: TGTGCCAGCAGCCCAGGGACAGGGTCCCGAGAGACCCAGTACTTC.

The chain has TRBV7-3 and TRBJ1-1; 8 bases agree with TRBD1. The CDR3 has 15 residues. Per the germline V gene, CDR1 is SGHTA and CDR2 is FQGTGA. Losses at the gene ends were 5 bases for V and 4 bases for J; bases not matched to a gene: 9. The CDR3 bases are TGTGCCAGCAGCCCTAGACAGGGGAGTGGCACTGAAGCTTTCTTT. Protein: CASSPRQGSGTEAFF.

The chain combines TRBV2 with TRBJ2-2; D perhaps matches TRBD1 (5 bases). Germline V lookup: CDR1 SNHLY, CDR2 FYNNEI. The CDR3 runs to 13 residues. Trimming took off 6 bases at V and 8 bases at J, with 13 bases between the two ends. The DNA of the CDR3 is TGTGCCAGCAGCCCCGATGGGGCAGGGGAGCTGTTTTTT. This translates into CASSPDGAGELFF.

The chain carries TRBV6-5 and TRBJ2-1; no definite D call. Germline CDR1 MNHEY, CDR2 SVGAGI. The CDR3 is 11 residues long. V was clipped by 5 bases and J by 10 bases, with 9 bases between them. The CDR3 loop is CASSRRTEQFF. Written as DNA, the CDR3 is TGTGCCAGCAGTCGTCGGACCGAGCAGTTCTTC.

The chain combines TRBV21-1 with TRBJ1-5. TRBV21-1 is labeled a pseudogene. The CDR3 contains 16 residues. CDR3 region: CASSKAAKAPNQPQHF. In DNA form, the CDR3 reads TGTGCCAGCAGCAAAGCAGCGAAAGCGCCCAATCAGCCCCAGCATTTT.

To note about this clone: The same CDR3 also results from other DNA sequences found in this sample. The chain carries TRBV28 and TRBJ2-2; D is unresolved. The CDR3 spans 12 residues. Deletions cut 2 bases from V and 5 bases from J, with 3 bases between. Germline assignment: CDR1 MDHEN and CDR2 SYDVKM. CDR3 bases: TGTGCCAGCAGTTTAGGAACCGGGGAGCTGTTTTTT. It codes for CASSLGTGELFF.